The 28 T cell receptor beta chains given below trace back to one sample, sequenced in a study of sequential checkpoint blockade in melanoma (dated by TCRdb to between 2018 and 2021). This specimen's treatment or condition label, per the study, means: randomized to nivolumab then ipilimumab (arm A) or the reverse (arm B). Library preparation employed the immunoSEQ multiplex PCR assay. TCRdb mirrors the immuneACCESS table, restricted to in-frame sequences. Some clones are absent from its copies; in checked studies, under half trace to an unresolved V gene, and the reason for the others is unknown. This sample comprises about 12,000 clones, over 70% of them detected only once. The ten largest clones represent roughly 25% of the sample. Sequenced here: CD8+ T cells sorted from blood (inferred from file names), sampled from a patient given nivolumab and ipilimumab in sequence. Receptor source: a human donor with melanoma.

Concerning this clone: Other DNA sequences of this sample code for an identical CDR3. J is TRBJ1-5 and V is TRBV5-1, with D possibly being TRBD1 (5 bases). Germline assignment: CDR1 SGHRS and CDR2 YFSETQ. The CDR3 contains 15 residues. Between the trimmed V and J ends, which lost 4 bases and 4 bases, there was a span of 15 bases. The CDR3 here is CASSQGPSRNQPQHF. The CDR3 DNA follows: TGCGCCAGCAGCCAGGGTCCATCCCGAAATCAGCCCCAGCATTTT.

This clone was seen just once. The chain joins TRBV6-1 to TRBJ2-3; D is perhaps TRBD1 (5 bases). In germline, CDR1 is MNHNS, CDR2 SASEGT. V lost 6 bases and J 5 bases, leaving 6 bases between the germline ends. The CDR3 length is 11 residues. The chain's CDR3 is CASRGVDTQYF. The CDR3 region has the DNA TGTGCCAGCAGAGGGGTAGATACGCAGTATTTT.

The J gene is TRBJ2-1, the V gene TRBV6-5; TRBD2 is a possible D gene (7 bases). The CDR3 is 15 amino acids. Germline V CDR1 and CDR2: MNHEY, SVGAGI. V dropped 0 bases and J dropped 5 bases, with 11 bases sitting between them. For the CDR3, the DNA is TGTGCCAGCAGTTACTCGCGGGGGCTGCACAATGAGCAGTTCTTC. Its protein product is CASSYSRGLHNEQFF.

The chain joins TRBV6-5 to TRBJ2-3; no clear D gene. Germline V gene sequence: CDR1 MNHEY, CDR2 SVGAGI. The V end was cut by 0 bases, the J end by 8 bases, with 9 bases between. The length of the CDR3 is 13 residues. This CDR3 reads CASSYSGEATQYF. The CDR3 region has the DNA TGTGCCAGCAGTTACTCCGGAGAGGCTACGCAGTATTTT.

The chain carries TRBV10-2 and TRBJ2-7; D uncertain. V was shortened by 8 bases and J by 2 bases, with 10 bases between the two germline ends. Germline CDR1 reads WSHSY; CDR2 reads SAAADI. The CDR3 sequence is 12 residues long. The CDR3 coding sequence is TGCGCCAGCGGCCTTACAACCTACGAGCAGTACTTC. Amino acids: CASGLTTYEQYF.

This clone has just a few counts. This rearrangement joins TRBV7-2 to TRBJ1-1; D is perhaps TRBD1 (5 bases). Between the trimmed V and J ends, which lost 3 bases and 4 bases, there was a span of 9 bases. CDR1 and CDR2 from the germline V gene are SGHTA and FQGNSA. The CDR3 length is 13 residues. CDR3 nucleotides: TGTGCCAGCAGCTTGGGGGACTCCACTGAAGCTTTCTTT. Its translation is CASSLGDSTEAFF.

The genes are TRBV7-2 and TRBJ2-1, with 7 bases fitting TRBD2. V shed 5 bases, J shed 0 bases, and the junction held 10 bases outside the gene matches. Germline V lookup: CDR1 SGHTA, CDR2 FQGNSA. The CDR3 is 17 residues long. This CDR3 is CASSVASGVSSYNEQFF. The CDR3 nucleotides read TGTGCCAGCAGCGTCGCTAGCGGAGTGAGCTCCTACAATGAGCAGTTCTTC.

The J gene is TRBJ2-3, the V gene TRBV4-1, with D possibly being TRBD1 (6 bases). V lost 3 bases and J lost 0, with 13 bases in between. Per germline, CDR1 MGHRA and CDR2 YSYEKL. This CDR3 spans 16 amino acids. CDR3 coding DNA: TGCGCCAGCAGCCAGGCCCGGGACACTAGCACAGATACGCAGTATTTT. It encodes CASSQARDTSTDTQYF.

V and J are TRBV7-9 and TRBJ1-2; 10 nucleotides line up with TRBD1. Trimming cost V 4 bases and J 1 base; bases outside gene matches: 3. The CDR3 totals 15 residues. Germline CDR1 SEHNR, CDR2 FQNEAQ (reference sequence). The CDR3 spells CASSSDRGSNYGYTF. In DNA, the CDR3 is TGTGCCAGCAGCTCGGACAGGGGGAGTAACTATGGCTACACCTTC.

This clone has just a few counts. J is TRBJ2-1 and V is TRBV11-3; D might be TRBD2 (6 bases). V was clipped by 4 bases and J by 6 bases, with 16 bases between them. The CDR3 has 15 residues. Per the germline V gene, CDR1 is SGHNT and CDR2 is YENEEA. CDR3 loop: CASSSRDSFGNEQFF. The CDR3 DNA reads as TGTGCCAGCAGCTCCCGGGACTCCTTCGGCAATGAGCAGTTCTTC.

The chain links TRBV5-6 to TRBJ1-1; possible D gene TRBD1, 6 bases. V gave up 5 bases and J gave up 7 bases, with 12 bases separating them. The length of the CDR3 is 12 residues. Per the germline V gene, CDR1 is SGHDT and CDR2 is YYEEEE. The chain's CDR3 is CASRGQTLEAFF. In DNA form, the CDR3 reads TGTGCCAGCAGGGGACAAACTCTTGAAGCTTTCTTT.

This clone was seen a few times. V gene TRBV7-9 combines with J gene TRBJ1-1; 7 nucleotides match TRBD1. Trimming cost V 6 bases and J 11 bases; bases outside gene matches: 9. CDR3 length: 12 amino acids. The germline gives CDR1 SEHNR, CDR2 FQNEAQ (reference sequence). CDR3 in amino acids: CASSLDRWAAFF. In nucleotides, the CDR3 is TGTGCCAGCAGTTTGGACAGGTGGGCGGCTTTCTTT. Full variable domain (missing parts from reference TRBV7-9 and TRBJ1-1): DTGVSQNPRHKITKRGQNVTFRCDPISEHNRLYWYRQTLGQGPEFLTYFQNEAQLEKSRLLSDRFSAERPKGSFSTLEIQRTEQGDSAMYLCASSLDRWAAFFGQGTRLTVV.

The chain employs TRBV4-1 and TRBJ1-5; D gene unclear. Per germline, CDR1 MGHRA and CDR2 YSYEKL. This CDR3 has 14 amino acids. Trimming removed 5 bases from V and 2 bases from J, with 10 bases in between. The chain's CDR3 is CASSLSGRNQPQHF. The CDR3 DNA sequence: TGCGCCAGCAGCTTGAGTGGGCGCAATCAGCCCCAGCATTTT.

This chain connects TRBV27 to TRBJ2-5; TRBD2 aligns across 8 bases. This CDR3 spans 13 amino acids. Germline-derived CDR1 and CDR2 are MNHEY and SMNVEV (reference sequence). V was pared by 7 bases and J by 11 bases, with 12 bases of the junction left unmatched. In DNA form, the CDR3 reads TGTGCCAGCAAGGTAGCGGGATCGGGGGAGCAGTACTTC. Amino acid sequence: CASKVAGSGEQYF.

The CDR3 loop reads CASSLGTGTRSNQPQHF. The CDR3 nucleotides read TGTGCCAGCAGCTTAGGAACAGGGACGAGAAGCAATCAGCCCCAGCATTTT. The rearrangement links TRBV7-8 to TRBJ1-5, with D tentatively TRBD1 (6 bases). This CDR3 is built from 17 residues. Trimming took off 1 base at V and 1 base at J, with 14 bases between the two ends. The germline CDR1 and CDR2 sequences are SGHVS and FQNEAQ.

This clone was seen only a few times. The chain is built from TRBV4-3 and TRBJ2-5, with 11 bases aligning to TRBD1. Judging by the DNA end, TRBJ2-7 fits better; the J call may be wrong. The CDR3 is 15 residues long. CDR1 LGHNA and CDR2 YSLEER come from the germline V gene. The CDR3 coding sequence is TGCGCCAGCAGCCAGGGACAGGGGGGGACCTACGAGCAGTACTTC. This translates into CASSQGQGGTYEQYF.

The V and J genes are TRBV6-5 and TRBJ2-7; D gene ambiguous. Germline CDR1 is MNHEY and CDR2 is SVGAGI. The germline V and J ends were trimmed by 5 bases and 3 bases, with 14 bases remaining between them. The CDR3 extends over 14 amino acids. Here the CDR3 DNA reads TGTGCCAGCAGTCAAAAGCCAGCCTACTACGAGCAGTACGTC. Its protein is CASSQKPAYYEQYV.

This clone showed up just once. The chain uses TRBV7-6 and TRBJ2-6, with D possibly being TRBD2 (6 bases). V was clipped by 5 bases and J by 0 bases, with 17 bases between them. CDR1 and CDR2 from the germline V gene are SGHVS and FNYEAQ. This CDR3 is 18 amino acids long. The CDR3 bases are TGTGCCAGCAGCCCGGAGGGGCTACTCAGCTCTGGGGCCAACGTCCTGACTTTC. Protein: CASSPEGLLSSGANVLTF.

This chain connects TRBV13 to TRBJ1-1; unclear D gene. The germline V gene has CDR1 PRHDT and CDR2 FYEKMQ (reference sequence). The CDR3 is 12 amino acids. V was trimmed by 3 bases and J by 4 bases, leaving 6 bases between them. CDR3 sequence: CASSLGRTEAFF. The CDR3 bases are TGTGCCAGCAGCTTGGGCCGCACTGAAGCTTTCTTT. The complete variable domain, with remaining parts taken from reference TRBV13 and TRBJ1-1, reads AAGVIQSPRHLIKEKRETATLKCYPIPRHDTVYWYQQGPGQDPQFLISFYEKMQSDKGSIPDRFSAQQFSDYHSELNMSSLELGDSALYFCASSLGRTEAFFGQGTRLTVV.

This clone appeared once. This sequence joins TRBV9 and TRBJ1-2, with D maybe TRBD1 (5 bases). The CDR3 contains 15 residues. Germline V gives CDR1 SGDLS, CDR2 YYNGEE. Trimming took off 0 bases at V and 4 bases at J, with 13 bases between the two ends. DNA of the CDR3: TGTGCCAGCAGCGTAGCAGACAGCCCGGCCTATGGCTACACCTTC. It yields the protein CASSVADSPAYGYTF.

The chain combines TRBV7-2 with TRBJ1-2, with no clear D. The ends were cut back, 1 base at V and 3 bases at J, with 6 bases in the middle. This CDR3 is 13 amino acids long. Germline V gene lookup returns CDR1 SGHTA and CDR2 FQGNSA. For the CDR3, the DNA is TGTGCCAGCAGCTTAGTTCAGTACTATGGCTACACCTTC. Amino acid sequence: CASSLVQYYGYTF.

The rearrangement links TRBV2 to TRBJ1-5, with a weak D call TRBD1 (5 bases). This CDR3 has 14 amino acids. The ends were cut back, 5 bases at V and 0 bases at J, with 8 bases in the middle. Germline V CDR1 and CDR2: SNHLY, FYNNEI. The CDR3 here is CASSLQVSNQPQHF. The CDR3 DNA reads as TGTGCCAGCAGTCTACAGGTTAGCAATCAGCCCCAGCATTTT.

The V and J genes are TRBV4-1 and TRBJ1-5; perhaps TRBD1 as D (6 bases). The V end lost 0 bases, the J end lost 6 bases, and 12 bases lay between the germline ends. Germline CDR1 reads MGHRA; CDR2 reads YSYEKL. CDR3 size: 15 residues. This CDR3 reads CASSQEEGGVQPQHF. DNA for the CDR3: TGCGCCAGCAGCCAAGAGGAGGGGGGGGTTCAGCCCCAGCATTTT.

This chain connects TRBV9 to TRBJ2-7; D possibly corresponds to TRBD1 (5 bases). The CDR3 length is 13 residues. Trimming removed 3 bases at V and 3 bases at J, with 10 bases between. Germline CDR1 and CDR2: SGDLS and YYNGEE. The CDR3, as DNA: TGTGCCAGCAGCGCAGGGAATGTCTACGAGCAGTACTTC. It yields the protein CASSAGNVYEQYF.

The chain joins TRBV6-6 to TRBJ2-5; 11 bases are a match to TRBD1. Trimming at V came to 2 bases and at J to 3 bases, leaving 2 bases not matched to a gene. Germline V gene sequence: CDR1 MNHNY, CDR2 SVGAGI (reference sequence). The CDR3 runs to 15 residues. The CDR3 region has the DNA TGTGCCAGCAGTTACCCGGGACAGGGGGAAGAGACCCAGTACTTC. This codes for CASSYPGQGEETQYF.

The V call is TRBV2, the J call TRBJ2-7, with a weak D call TRBD2 (5 bases). CDR3 length equals 14 residues. V shed 5 bases and J shed 3 bases, with 14 bases lying between them. Germline-derived CDR1 and CDR2 are SNHLY and FYNNEI. This CDR3 reads CASSLDGENYEQYV. CDR3 sequence (DNA): TGTGCCAGCAGTTTAGACGGGGAAAACTACGAGCAGTACGTC.

This chain links TRBV7-9 with TRBJ1-1; D remains ambiguous. Per germline, CDR1 SEHNR and CDR2 FQNEAQ (reference sequence). Trimming took 4 bases from V and 3 from J, leaving 9 bases between them. The CDR3 sequence is 13 residues long. Here the CDR3 DNA reads TGTGCCAGCAGCTCAGGATTGGACACTGAAGCTTTCTTT. Protein sequence: CASSSGLDTEAFF.

This clone appeared a single time. J is TRBJ1-6 and V is TRBV9; D gene uncertain. CDR3 size: 12 residues. The germline V gene has CDR1 SGDLS and CDR2 YYNGEE. V lost 4 bases, J lost 9 bases, and 8 bases lay in between. The CDR3 DNA sequence: TGTGCCAGCAGCCATAGAGGTTCACCCCTCCACTTT. It is translated as CASSHRGSPLHF.